The rows below give T cell receptor beta chains drawn from one sample of a study of monozygotic twins with inflammatory bowel disease. TCRdb re-called the 5' RACE reads; one entry per CDR3 protein, DNA not given. This sample's table has nearly 450,000 distinct CDR3 sequences. Sequenced material: blood. These receptors were collected from a human donor with ulcerative colitis or Crohn's disease, or a healthy co-twin of an affected twin (not recorded which). Each CDR3 is given with its conserved first and last residue. Each record gives: J gene, V gene, CDR3 protein.

>TRBJ2-5|TRBV7-2
CASSLVGAVQETQYF
>TRBJ2-5|TRBV12-3/TRBV12-4
CASSSSVVGRETQYF
>TRBJ1-2|TRBV24-1
CATSDNRRTRSYGYTF
>TRBJ1-4|TRBV10-3
CASRTGTEEKLFF
>TRBJ1-4|TRBV20-1
CSARETGVEKLFF
>TRBJ1-3|TRBV7-2
CASSLESGLGNTIYF
>TRBJ1-5|TRBV20-1
CSARQGSLSNQPQHF
>TRBJ2-7|TRBV5-4
CASSLGPTSGGTKSNEQYF
>TRBJ2-2|TRBV18
CASSPPGTGSTGELFF
>TRBJ1-4|TRBV20-1
CSATDRAGSANEKLFF
>TRBJ1-5|TRBV28
CASSRPVVNQPQHF
>TRBJ2-2|TRBV19
CASSIGQTNTGELFF
>TRBJ1-1|TRBV25-1
CASSEFPRQGARTFF
>TRBJ1-1|TRBV21-1
CASSKPGGRAVNTEAFF
>TRBJ2-2|TRBV21-1
CASSKDWKGGTGELFF
>TRBJ2-3|TRBV7-2
CASSMGLASDTQYF
>TRBJ2-7|TRBV9
CASSVGLGSYEQYF
>TRBJ1-5|TRBV7-7
CASGGYRVYNQPQHF
>TRBJ2-2|TRBV6-5
CASSYLGTGNTGELFF
>TRBJ2-2|TRBV5-1
CASSHQNKWNTGELFF
>TRBJ1-5|TRBV2
CASSLTLGGIGQPQHF
>TRBJ2-1|TRBV6-1
CASCKDLGLAGSNEQFF
>TRBJ1-5|TRBV20-1
CSARDRGYSNQPQHF
>TRBJ2-2|TRBV6-2/TRBV6-3
CASSGQAGAAGELFF
>TRBJ2-7|TRBV7-2
CASSSRTGGYNEQYF
>TRBJ1-5|TRBV6-2/TRBV6-3
CASSWGGVSKQPQHF
>TRBJ2-1|TRBV7-2
CASSRRTGNNEQFF
>TRBJ1-5|TRBV4-3
CASSQGRGDQPQHF
>TRBJ2-3|TRBV4-3
CASSQEWASTDTQYF
>TRBJ1-5|TRBV6-2/TRBV6-3
CASIQGQGQPQHF
>TRBJ2-7|TRBV28
CASSLLAGSASYEQYF
>TRBJ2-3|TRBV9
CASSVASNLGDTQYF
>TRBJ2-2|TRBV12-3/TRBV12-4
CASSSTPGLAGGPNTGELFF
>TRBJ1-2|TRBV27
CASSPTGETYGYTF
>TRBJ1-5|TRBV29-1
CSVGAGGGQPQHF
>TRBJ2-1|TRBV7-2
CASNLYGWDEQFF
>TRBJ2-1|TRBV12-3/TRBV12-4
CASSLALRNNEQFF
>TRBJ2-3|TRBV5-1
CASSRSREEGDTQYF
>TRBJ2-5|TRBV5-6
CASSAGSESETQYF
>TRBJ2-7|TRBV7-9
CASSLVTRDYEQYF
>TRBJ1-1|TRBV5-1
CASSHRENTEAFF
>TRBJ2-7|TRBV6-1
CASSESGQGTPYEQYF
>TRBJ1-5|TRBV30
CAWSRGTGEQPQHF
>TRBJ2-1|TRBV20-1
CSARVASSYNEQFF
>TRBJ1-2|TRBV12-3/TRBV12-4
CASSLASAGGRGGGYTF